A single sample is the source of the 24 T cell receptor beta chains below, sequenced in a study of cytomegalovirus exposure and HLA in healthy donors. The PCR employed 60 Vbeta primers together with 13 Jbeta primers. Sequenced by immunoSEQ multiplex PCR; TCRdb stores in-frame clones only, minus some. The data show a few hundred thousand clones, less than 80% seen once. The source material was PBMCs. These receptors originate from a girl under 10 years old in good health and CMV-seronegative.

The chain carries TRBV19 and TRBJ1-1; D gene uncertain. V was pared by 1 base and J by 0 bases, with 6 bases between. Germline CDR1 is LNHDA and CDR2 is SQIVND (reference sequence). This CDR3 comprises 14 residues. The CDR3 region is CASSIGGVNTEAFF. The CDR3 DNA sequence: TGTGCCAGTAGTATAGGCGGCGTGAACACTGAAGCTTTCTTT.

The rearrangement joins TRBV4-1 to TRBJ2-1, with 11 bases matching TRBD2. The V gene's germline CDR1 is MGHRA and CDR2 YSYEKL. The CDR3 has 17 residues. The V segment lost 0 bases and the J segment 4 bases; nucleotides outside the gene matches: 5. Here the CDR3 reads CASSQDWSSGRYNEQFF. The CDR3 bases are TGCGCCAGCAGCCAAGATTGGTCTAGCGGGAGGTACAATGAGCAGTTCTTC.

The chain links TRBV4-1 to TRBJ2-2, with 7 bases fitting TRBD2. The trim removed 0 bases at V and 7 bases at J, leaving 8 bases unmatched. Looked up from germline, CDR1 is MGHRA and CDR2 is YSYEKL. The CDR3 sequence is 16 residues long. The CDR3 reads CASSQDSSGLDGELFF. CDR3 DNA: TGCGCCAGCAGCCAAGATTCTAGCGGTTTGGACGGGGAGCTGTTTTTT.

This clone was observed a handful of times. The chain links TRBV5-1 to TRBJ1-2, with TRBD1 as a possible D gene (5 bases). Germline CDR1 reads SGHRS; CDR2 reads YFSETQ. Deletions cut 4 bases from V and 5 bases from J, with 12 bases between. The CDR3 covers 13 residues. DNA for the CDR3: TGCGCCAGCAGCCCCCAGGGACTTTATGGCTACACCTTC. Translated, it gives CASSPQGLYGYTF.

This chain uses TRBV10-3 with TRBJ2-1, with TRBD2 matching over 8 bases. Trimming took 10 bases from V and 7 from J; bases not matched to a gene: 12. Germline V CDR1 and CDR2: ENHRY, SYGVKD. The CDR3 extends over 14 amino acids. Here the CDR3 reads CATIAGSPQNEQFF. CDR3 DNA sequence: TGTGCCACGATAGCGGGATCCCCGCAAAATGAGCAGTTCTTC.

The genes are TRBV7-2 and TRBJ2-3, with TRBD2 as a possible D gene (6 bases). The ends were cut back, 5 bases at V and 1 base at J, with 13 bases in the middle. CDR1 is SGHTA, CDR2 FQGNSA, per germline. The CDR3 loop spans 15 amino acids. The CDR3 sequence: CASSRRSGGTDTQYF. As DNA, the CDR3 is TGTGCCAGCAGCCGTCGTTCGGGGGGCACAGATACGCAGTATTTT.

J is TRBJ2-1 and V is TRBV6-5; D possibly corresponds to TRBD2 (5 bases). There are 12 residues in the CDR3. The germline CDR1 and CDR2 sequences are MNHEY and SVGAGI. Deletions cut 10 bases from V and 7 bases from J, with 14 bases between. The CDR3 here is CATRTAGNEQFF. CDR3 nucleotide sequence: TGTGCCACACGGACTGCCGGAAATGAGCAGTTCTTC.

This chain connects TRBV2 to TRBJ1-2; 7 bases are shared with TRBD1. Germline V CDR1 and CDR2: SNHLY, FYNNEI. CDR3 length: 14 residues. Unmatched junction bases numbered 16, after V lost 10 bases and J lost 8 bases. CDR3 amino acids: CAKAAAGGLGGYTF. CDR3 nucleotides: TGTGCCAAAGCAGCCGCAGGGGGTTTGGGAGGCTACACCTTC.

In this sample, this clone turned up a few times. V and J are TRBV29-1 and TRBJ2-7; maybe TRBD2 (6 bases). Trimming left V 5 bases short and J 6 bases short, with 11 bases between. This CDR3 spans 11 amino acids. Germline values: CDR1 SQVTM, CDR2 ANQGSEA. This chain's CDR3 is CSVLTSSEQYF. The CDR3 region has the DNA TGCAGCGTTCTGACTAGTTCCGAGCAGTACTTC.

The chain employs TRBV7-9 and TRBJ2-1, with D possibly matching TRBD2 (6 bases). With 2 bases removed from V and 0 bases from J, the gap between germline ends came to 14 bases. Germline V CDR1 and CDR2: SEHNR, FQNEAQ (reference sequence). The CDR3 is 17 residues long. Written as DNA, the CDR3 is TGTGCCAGCAGCTTATATGGGACTCAGAGCTCCTACAATGAGCAGTTCTTC. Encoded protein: CASSLYGTQSSYNEQFF.

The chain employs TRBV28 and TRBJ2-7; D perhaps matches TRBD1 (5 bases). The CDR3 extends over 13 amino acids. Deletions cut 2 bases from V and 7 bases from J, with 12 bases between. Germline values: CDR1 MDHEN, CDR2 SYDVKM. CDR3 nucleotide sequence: TGTGCCAGCAGTTTAGGGGCCGTCTGGGAGCAGTACTTC. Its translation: CASSLGAVWEQYF.

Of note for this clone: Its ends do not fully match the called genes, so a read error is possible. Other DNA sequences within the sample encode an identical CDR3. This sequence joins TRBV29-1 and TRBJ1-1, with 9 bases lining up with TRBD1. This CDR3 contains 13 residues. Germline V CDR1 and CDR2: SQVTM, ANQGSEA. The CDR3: CSVTRDREAEAFF. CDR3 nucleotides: TGCAGCGTCACCCGGGACAGGGAGGCTGAGGCTTTCTTT.

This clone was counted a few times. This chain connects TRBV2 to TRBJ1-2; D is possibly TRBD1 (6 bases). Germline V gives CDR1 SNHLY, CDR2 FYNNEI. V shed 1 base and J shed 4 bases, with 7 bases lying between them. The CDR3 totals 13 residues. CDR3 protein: CASSEGQAYGYTF. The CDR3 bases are TGTGCCAGCAGTGAAGGACAGGCCTATGGCTACACCTTC.

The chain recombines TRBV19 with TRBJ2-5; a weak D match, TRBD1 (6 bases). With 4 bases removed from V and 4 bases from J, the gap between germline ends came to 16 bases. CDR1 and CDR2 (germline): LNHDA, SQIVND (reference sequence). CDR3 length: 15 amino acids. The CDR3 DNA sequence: TGTGCCAGTAGTACTGGGACAACGTCGTCAGAGACCCAGTACTTC. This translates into CASSTGTTSSETQYF.

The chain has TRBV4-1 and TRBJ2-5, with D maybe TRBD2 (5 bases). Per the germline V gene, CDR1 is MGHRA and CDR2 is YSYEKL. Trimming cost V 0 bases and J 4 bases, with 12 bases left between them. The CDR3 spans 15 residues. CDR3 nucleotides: TGCGCCAGCAGCCAAGAAACTAGGAGGTCAGAGACCCAGTACTTC. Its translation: CASSQETRRSETQYF.

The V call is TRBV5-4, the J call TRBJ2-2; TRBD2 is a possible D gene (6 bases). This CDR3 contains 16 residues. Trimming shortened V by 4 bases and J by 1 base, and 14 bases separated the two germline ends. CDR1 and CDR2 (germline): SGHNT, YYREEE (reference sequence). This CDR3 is CASSNLVRGNTGELFF. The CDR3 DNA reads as TGTGCCAGCAGCAACCTGGTGCGGGGGAACACCGGGGAGCTGTTTTTT.

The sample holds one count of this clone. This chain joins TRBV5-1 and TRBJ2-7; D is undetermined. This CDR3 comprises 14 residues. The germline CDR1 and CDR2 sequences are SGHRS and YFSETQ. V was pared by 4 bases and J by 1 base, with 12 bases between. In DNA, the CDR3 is TGCGCCAGCAGCCCCGACGGGTTTTCCTACGAGCAGTACTTC. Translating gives CASSPDGFSYEQYF.

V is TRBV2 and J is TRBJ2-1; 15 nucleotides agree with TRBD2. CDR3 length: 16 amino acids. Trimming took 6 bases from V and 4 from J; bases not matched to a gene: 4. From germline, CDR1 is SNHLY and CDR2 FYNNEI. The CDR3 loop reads CASRKGLAGGYNEQFF. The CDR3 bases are TGTGCCAGCAGAAAAGGACTAGCGGGGGGGTACAATGAGCAGTTCTTC.

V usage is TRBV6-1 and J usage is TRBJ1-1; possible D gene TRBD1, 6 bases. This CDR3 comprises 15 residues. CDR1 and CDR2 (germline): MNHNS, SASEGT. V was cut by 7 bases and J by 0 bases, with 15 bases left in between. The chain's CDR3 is CASNPTGSMNTEAFF. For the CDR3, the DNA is TGTGCCAGCAACCCGACAGGTTCAATGAACACTGAAGCTTTCTTT.

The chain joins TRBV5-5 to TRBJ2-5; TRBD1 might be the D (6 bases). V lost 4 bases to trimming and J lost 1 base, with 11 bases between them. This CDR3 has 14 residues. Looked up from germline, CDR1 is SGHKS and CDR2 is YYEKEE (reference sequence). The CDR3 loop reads CASSQAGAQETQYF. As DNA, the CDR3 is TGTGCCAGCAGCCAAGCAGGGGCCCAAGAGACCCAGTACTTC.

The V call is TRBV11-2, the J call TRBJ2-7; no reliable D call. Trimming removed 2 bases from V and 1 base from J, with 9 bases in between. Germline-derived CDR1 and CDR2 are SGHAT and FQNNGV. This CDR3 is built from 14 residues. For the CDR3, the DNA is TGTGCCAGCAGCTTACGATCGACTTCCTACGAGCAGTACTTC. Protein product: CASSLRSTSYEQYF.

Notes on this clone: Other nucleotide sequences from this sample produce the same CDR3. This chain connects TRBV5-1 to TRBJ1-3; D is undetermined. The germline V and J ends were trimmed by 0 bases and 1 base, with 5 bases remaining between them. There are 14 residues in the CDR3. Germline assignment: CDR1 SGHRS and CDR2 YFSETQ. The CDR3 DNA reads TGCGCCAGCAGCTTGGCGGGTTCTGGAAACACCATATATTTT. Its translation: CASSLAGSGNTIYF.

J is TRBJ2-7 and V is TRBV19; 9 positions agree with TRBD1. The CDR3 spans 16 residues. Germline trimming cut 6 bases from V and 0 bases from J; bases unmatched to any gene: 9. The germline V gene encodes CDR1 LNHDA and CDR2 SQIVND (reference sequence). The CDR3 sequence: CASSHPGQGSSYEQYF. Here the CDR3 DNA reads TGTGCCAGTAGCCACCCCGGACAGGGGAGCTCCTACGAGCAGTACTTC.

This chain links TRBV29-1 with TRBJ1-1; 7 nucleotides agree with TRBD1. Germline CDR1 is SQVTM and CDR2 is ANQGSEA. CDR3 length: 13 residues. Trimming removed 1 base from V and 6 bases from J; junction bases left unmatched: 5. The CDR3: CSVEGTGVSEAFF. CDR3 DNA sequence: TGCAGCGTTGAAGGCACAGGGGTGTCTGAAGCTTTCTTT.